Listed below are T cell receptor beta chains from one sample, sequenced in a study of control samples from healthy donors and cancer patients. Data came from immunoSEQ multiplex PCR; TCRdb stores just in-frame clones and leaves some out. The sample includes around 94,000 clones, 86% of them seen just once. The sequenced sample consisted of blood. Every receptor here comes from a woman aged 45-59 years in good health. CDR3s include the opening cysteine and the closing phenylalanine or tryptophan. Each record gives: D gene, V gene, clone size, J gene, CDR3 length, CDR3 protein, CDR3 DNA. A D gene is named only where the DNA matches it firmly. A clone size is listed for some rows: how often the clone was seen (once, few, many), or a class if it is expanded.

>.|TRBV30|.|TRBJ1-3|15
CAWTPNRSSGNTIYF
TGTGCCTGGACCCCAAACAGGAGCTCTGGAAACACCATATATTTT
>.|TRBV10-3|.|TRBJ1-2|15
CAISESGGAGYGYTF
TGTGCCATCAGTGAGTCGGGTGGGGCCGGGTATGGCTACACCTTC
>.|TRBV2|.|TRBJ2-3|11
CASSEPDTQYF
TGTGCCAGCAGTGAGCCAGATACGCAGTATTTT
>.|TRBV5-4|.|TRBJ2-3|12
CASSLHTDTQYF
TGTGCCAGCAGCCTACACACAGATACGCAGTATTTT
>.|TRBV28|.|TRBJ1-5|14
CASSVQGFNQPQHF
TGTGCCAGCAGCGTCCAGGGTTTCAATCAGCCCCAGCATTTT
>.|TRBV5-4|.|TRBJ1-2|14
CASSPGPMNYGYTF
TGTGCCAGCAGCCCCGGGCCGATGAACTATGGCTACACCTTC
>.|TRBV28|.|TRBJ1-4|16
CASSFSYGQVDEKLFF
TGTGCCAGCAGTTTCTCCTACGGGCAGGTAGATGAAAAACTGTTTTTT
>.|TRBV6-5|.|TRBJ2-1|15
CASRLQGGFYNEQFF
TGTGCCAGCAGACTACAGGGAGGGTTTTACAATGAGCAGTTCTTC
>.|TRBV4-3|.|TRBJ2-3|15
CASSQAIQGPDTQYF
TGCGCCAGCAGCCAAGCTATCCAGGGGCCAGATACGCAGTATTTT
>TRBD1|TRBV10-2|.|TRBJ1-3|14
CASSRGQDGNTIYF
TGCGCCAGCAGCCGAGGACAGGACGGAAACACCATATATTTT
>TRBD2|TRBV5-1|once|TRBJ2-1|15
CASSLASGRNGEQFF
TGCGCCAGCAGCTTGGCTAGCGGGAGGAACGGTGAGCAGTTCTTC
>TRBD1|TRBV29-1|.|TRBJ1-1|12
CSLEGQSSGAFF
TGCAGCTTGGAGGGACAGTCGAGTGGAGCTTTCTTT
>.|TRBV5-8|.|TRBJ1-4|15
CASSWRVGTNEKLFF
TGTGCCAGCAGTTGGAGGGTAGGAACTAATGAAAAACTGTTTTTT
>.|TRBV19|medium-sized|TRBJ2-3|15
CASSSTGTSTDTQYF
TGTGCCAGTAGTAGCACCGGGACTAGCACAGATACGCAGTATTTT
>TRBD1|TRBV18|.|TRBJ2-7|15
CASSPETGGGYEQYF
TGTGCCAGCTCACCGGAAACAGGGGGAGGCTACGAGCAGTACTTC
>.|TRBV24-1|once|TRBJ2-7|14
CATSDGQPPYEQYF
TGTGCCACCAGTGATGGACAGCCACCCTACGAGCAGTACTTC
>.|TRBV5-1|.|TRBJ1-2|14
CASSLGPPIGGYTF
TGCGCCAGCAGCTTGGGCCCCCCGATAGGCGGCTACACCTTC
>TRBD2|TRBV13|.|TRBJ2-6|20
CASSLQSGRGRSSGANVLTF
TGTGCCAGCAGCTTACAATCGGGGCGGGGGAGAAGTTCTGGGGCCAACGTCCTGACTTTC
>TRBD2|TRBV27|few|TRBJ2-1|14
CASSLSRGYNEQFF
TGTGCCAGCAGTTTATCGCGGGGGTACAATGAGCAGTTCTTC
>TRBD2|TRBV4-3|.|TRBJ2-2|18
CASSHRAAGGSDTGELFF
TGCGCCAGCAGCCACCGAGCAGCGGGGGGATCAGACACCGGGGAGCTGTTTTTT
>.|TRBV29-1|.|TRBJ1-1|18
CSVGPNTYYAASNTEAFF
TGCAGCGTGGGTCCGAATACATATTACGCGGCCTCGAACACTGAAGCTTTCTTT
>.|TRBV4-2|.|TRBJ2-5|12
CASSQEPETQYF
TGTGCCAGCAGCCAAGAACCAGAGACCCAGTACTTC
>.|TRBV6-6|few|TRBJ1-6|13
CASSYEGNSPLHF
TGTGCCAGCAGTTACGAGGGGAATTCACCCCTCCACTTT
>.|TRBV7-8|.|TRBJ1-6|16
CASSLGVGGNNSPLHF
TGTGCCAGCAGCTTAGGGGTAGGGGGAAATAATTCACCCCTCCACTTT
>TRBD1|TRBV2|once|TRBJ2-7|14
CASSRQGPTYEQYF
TGTGCCAGCAGTAGACAGGGCCCAACCTACGAGCAGTACTTC
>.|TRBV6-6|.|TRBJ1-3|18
CASSRYSQQGSGGNTIYF
TGTGCCAGCAGTCGATACTCACAACAGGGTTCGGGTGGAAACACCATATATTTT
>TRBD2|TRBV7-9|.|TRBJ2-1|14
CASSNTAGGGEQFF
TGTGCCAGCAGCAATACAGCGGGAGGCGGTGAGCAGTTCTTC
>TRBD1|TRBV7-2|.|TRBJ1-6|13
CASSSTGTSPLHF
TGTGCCAGCAGCTCGACAGGGACTTCACCTCTCCACTTT
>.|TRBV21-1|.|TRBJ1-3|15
CASSKRTDHTHTIYF
TGTGCCAGCAGCAAAAGGACAGACCATACCCACACCATATATTTT
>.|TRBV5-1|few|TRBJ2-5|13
CASSAGTEETQYF
TGCGCCAGCAGCGCCGGGACGGAAGAGACCCAGTACTTC
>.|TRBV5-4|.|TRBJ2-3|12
CASSESTDTQYF
TGTGCCAGCAGCGAAAGCACAGATACGCAGTATTTT
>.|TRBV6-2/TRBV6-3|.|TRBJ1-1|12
CASSYSTREAFF
TGTGCCAGCAGTTACTCGACCCGTGAAGCTTTCTTT
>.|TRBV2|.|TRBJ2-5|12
CASSVARETQYF
TGTGCCAGCAGTGTGGCGAGGGAGACCCAGTACTTC
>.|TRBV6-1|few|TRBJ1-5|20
CASSEEPRGSSWWSNQPQHF
TGTGCCAGCAGTGAAGAACCCAGGGGTTCCTCCTGGTGGAGCAATCAGCCCCAGCATTTT
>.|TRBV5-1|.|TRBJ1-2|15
CASSLGPPAEYGYTF
TGCGCCAGCAGCTTGGGTCCCCCGGCAGAATATGGCTACACCTTC
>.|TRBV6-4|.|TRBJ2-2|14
CASSGRHFTGELFF
TGTGCCAGCAGTGGCCGACACTTCACCGGGGAGCTGTTTTTT
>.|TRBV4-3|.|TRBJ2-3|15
CASSQDSTGPDTQYF
TGCGCCAGCAGCCAAGATTCAACGGGCCCAGATACGCAGTATTTT
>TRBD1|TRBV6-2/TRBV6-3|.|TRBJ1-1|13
CASSKQGAPEAFF
TGTGCCAGCAGCAAACAGGGGGCTCCTGAAGCTTTCTTT
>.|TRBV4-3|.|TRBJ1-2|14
CASSQDGVGYGYTF
TGCGCCAGCAGCCAAGATGGCGTAGGCTATGGCTACACCTTC
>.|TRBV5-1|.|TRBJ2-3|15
CASSLEGRSTDTQYF
TGCGCCAGCAGCTTGGAAGGCAGGAGCACAGATACGCAGTATTTT
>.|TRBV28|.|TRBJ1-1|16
CASSPPGRITDTEAFF
TGTGCCAGCAGTCCCCCCGGGCGCATAACGGACACTGAAGCTTTCTTT
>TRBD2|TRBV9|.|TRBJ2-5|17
CASSASPRGGLGETQYF
TGTGCCAGCAGCGCTAGCCCCCGCGGGGGGTTAGGGGAGACCCAGTACTTC
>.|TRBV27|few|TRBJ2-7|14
CASSLLVTGPEQYF
TGTGCCAGCAGTTTACTGGTGACGGGCCCCGAGCAGTACTTC
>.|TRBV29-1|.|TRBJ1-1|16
CSVIAHLLTPGTEAFF
TGCAGCGTCATAGCTCATCTACTAACCCCTGGCACTGAAGCTTTCTTT
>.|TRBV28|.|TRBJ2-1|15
CASSDVRTSYNEQFF
TGTGCCAGCAGTGACGTGCGCACCTCCTACAATGAGCAGTTCTTC
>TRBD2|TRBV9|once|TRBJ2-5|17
CASSVGGSSGLKETQYF
TGTGCCAGCAGCGTAGGCGGGTCTAGCGGACTCAAAGAGACCCAGTACTTC
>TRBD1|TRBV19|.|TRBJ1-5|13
CASSKDRLLPQHF
TGTGCCAGTAGTAAGGACAGGCTGCTCCCCCAGCATTTT
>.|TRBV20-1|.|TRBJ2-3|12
CSASGLLRTQYF
TGCAGTGCTAGTGGCTTGCTTCGAACGCAGTATTTT
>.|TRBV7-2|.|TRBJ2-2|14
CASSLDPYTGELFF
TGTGCCAGCAGCTTAGACCCATATACCGGGGAGCTGTTTTTT
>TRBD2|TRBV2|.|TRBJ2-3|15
CASSDRAGGTDTQYF
TGTGCCAGCTCTGATCGAGCGGGAGGGACAGATACGCAGTATTTT
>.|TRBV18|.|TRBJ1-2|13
CASSAGTVYGYTF
TGTGCCAGCTCAGCCGGGACGGTCTATGGCTACACCTTC
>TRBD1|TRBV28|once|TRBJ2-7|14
CASSAPGQSYEQYF
TGTGCCAGCAGCGCTCCGGGACAGAGCTACGAGCAGTACTTC
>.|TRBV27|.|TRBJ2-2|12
CASQLWGGELFF
TGTGCCAGCCAGCTTTGGGGCGGGGAGCTGTTTTTT